This TCR beta chain derives from a study of Graves' ophthalmopathy and Graves' hyperthyroidism. General study points: Forecasting of ophthalmopathy progression by the model achieved less than 71% sensitivity and approximately 72% specificity.

There are a few counts of this clonotype. Its antigen is currently unknown. Germline V gives CDR1 MDHEN, CDR2 SYDVKM. V lost 6 bases, J lost 6 bases, and 14 bases lay in between. This CDR3 has 13 amino acids. As the template, RNA transcripts were used to amplify TCR beta CDR3 regions. Second-round multiplex PCR came after a first-round RT-PCR that employed HTBI primers. TCRdb re-derived calls from the multiplex PCR reads in MiXCR, one entry per CDR3 protein. The sample has 650,000 to 900,000 distinct CDR3 sequences, around 40% seen once. The V gene is TRBV28, the J gene TRBJ1-1; unclear D gene. This sequence was found in an adult man with Graves' ophthalmopathy. Sequencing was performed on peripheral blood. The CDR3 reads CASRGEEKAEAFF. The CDR3 DNA follows: TGTGCCAGCAGGGGCGAGGAGAAGGCTGAAGCTTTCTTT.